This T cell receptor beta chain was captured in a study of shared clonotypes between healthy human individuals. Sequenced by immunoSEQ multiplex PCR; TCRdb stores in-frame clones only, minus some. The sample comprises 2 million to 2.5 million clones, 93% of which are singletons, and about 0.39% rests with the top ten. Study results and caveats: Researchers sampled only blood; tissue repertoires likely differ.

In regard to this clone: Antigen: not known.

This receptor was obtained from a man younger than 35 in good health. Some clones in this sample may be carry-over from other donors' samples. Sequences were obtained from naive CD4+ T cells from PBMCs. Subset meaning: CD45RA+ positively selected.

For the CDR3, the DNA is TGTGCCAGCAGTGAAATCGGACTAGCGGGAGTTCGGCAGTACTTC. It specifies CASSEIGLAGVRQYF. V gene TRBV6-1 combines with J gene TRBJ2-7; TRBD2 agrees at 13 bases. CDR1 MNHNS and CDR2 SASEGT come from the germline V gene. This CDR3 spans 15 amino acids. Trimming removed 2 bases from V and 9 bases from J; junction bases left unmatched: 7.